This T cell receptor (beta chain) derives from a study of identifying expanded T cells in peripheral blood. Study-level results: Variance in clone template counts between roughly two-week samples significantly increased with total template count across all healthy donors. Technical replicates showed around 1.2 changed clones; approximately two weeks 15 to 20; four weeks 19.

The CDR3 contains 15 residues. V dropped 2 bases and J dropped 3 bases, with 13 bases sitting between them. Looked up from germline, CDR1 is SNHLY and CDR2 is FYNNEI. TCRdb's table, derived via immunoSEQ multiplex PCR, lists solely in-frame clones and lacks some. In the table there are 100,000 or so clones, 80% to 90% of which are singletons. Worth noting for this clone: Its antigen is not identified.

Collection occurred without any documented infections or immune events in donors. The sequenced sample consisted of blood. The sequence was collected from a person aged 18 to 70 in good health. The chain recombines TRBV2 with TRBJ1-2; D possibly corresponds to TRBD1 (5 bases). CDR3 loop: CASSEWGVPDYGYTF. CDR3 DNA sequence: TGTGCCAGCAGTGAATGGGGCGTACCCGACTATGGCTACACCTTC.